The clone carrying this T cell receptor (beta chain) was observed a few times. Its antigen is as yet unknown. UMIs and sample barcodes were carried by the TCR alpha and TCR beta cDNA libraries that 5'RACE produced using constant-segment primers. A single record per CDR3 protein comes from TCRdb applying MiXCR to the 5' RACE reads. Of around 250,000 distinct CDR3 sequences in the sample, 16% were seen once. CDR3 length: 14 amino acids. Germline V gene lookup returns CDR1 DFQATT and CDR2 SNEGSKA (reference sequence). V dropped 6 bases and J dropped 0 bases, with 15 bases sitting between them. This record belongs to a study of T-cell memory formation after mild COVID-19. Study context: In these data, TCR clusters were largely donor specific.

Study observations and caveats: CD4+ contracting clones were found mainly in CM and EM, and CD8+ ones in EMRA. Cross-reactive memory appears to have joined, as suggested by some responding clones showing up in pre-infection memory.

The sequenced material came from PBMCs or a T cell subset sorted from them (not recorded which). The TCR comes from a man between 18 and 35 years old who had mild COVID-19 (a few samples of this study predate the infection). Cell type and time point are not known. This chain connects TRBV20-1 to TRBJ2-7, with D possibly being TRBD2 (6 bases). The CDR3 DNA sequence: TGCAGTGCGGTATATAGCGGTAACTCCTACGAGCAGTACTTC. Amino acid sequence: CSAVYSGNSYEQYF.